This T cell receptor (beta chain) emerged from a study of blood T cell repertoires in COVID-19. Study information: PBMCs, B-cell-depleted T cells, or T cells provided the cDNA or gDNA that made up the material.

Repertoires were generated with immunoSEQ multiplex PCR, while TCRdb's copy carries only in-frame clones and drops some. The table shows roughly 200,000 clones, with approximately 85% occurring only once. Losses at the gene ends were 0 bases for V and 6 bases for J; bases not matched to a gene: 1. The germline gives CDR1 LGHNA, CDR2 YSLEER. The CDR3 sequence is 13 residues long. This clone was seen only a few times. Material for sequencing was peripheral blood. The chain links TRBV4-3 to TRBJ1-1, with TRBD1 identical over 7 bases. This sequence originates from a human donor with active or convalescent COVID-19. The donor label of this sample is uncertain. The CDR3 nucleotides read TGCGCCAGCAGCCAAGAAGGGGGCTCTGAAGCTTTCTTT. It encodes CASSQEGGSEAFF.